This passage covers 12 T cell receptor beta chains from one sample sequenced in a study of T cells in tumors after PD-1 blockade. Clones were read by immunoSEQ multiplex PCR, and TCRdb kept only the in-frame ones, dropping some. The table has 4,000 or so clones, 65% to 75% seen once. The material sequenced was tumor tissue, taken before anti-PD-1 treatment. The receptor source for this set is a human donor with basal cell carcinoma.

V usage is TRBV7-2 and J usage is TRBJ2-2; TRBD2 agrees at 9 bases. The CDR3 has 16 residues. The junction had 5 bases not matched to a gene; V was cut back by 0 bases and J by 6 bases. In germline, CDR1 is SGHTA, CDR2 FQGNSA. The CDR3 DNA is TGTGCCAGCAGCTTAGCAGGGGGCGGGGGGGCCGGGGAGCTGTTTTTT. As protein: CASSLAGGGGAGELFF.

The chain carries TRBV4-2 and TRBJ1-3; 8 nucleotides align to TRBD1. With 8 bases clipped from V and 0 bases from J, the junction kept 6 bases outside the gene matches. From germline, CDR1 is LGHNA and CDR2 YNFKEQ. The CDR3 loop spans 15 amino acids. The CDR3 reads CASRDRPNSGNTIYF. The CDR3 nucleotides are TGTGCCAGCCGGGACAGGCCAAACTCTGGAAACACCATATATTTT.

This clone was detected only once. The gene calls are TRBV11-3 and TRBJ2-7; tentatively, D is TRBD2 (5 bases). This CDR3 region has 13 residues. Trimming shortened V by 0 bases and J by 5 bases, and 8 bases separated the two germline ends. Germline V CDR1 and CDR2: SGHNT, YENEEA. CDR3 nucleotide sequence: TGTGCCAGCAGCTTAGATCACGGGGACGAGCAGTACTTC. Translated: CASSLDHGDEQYF.

This clone appeared once. The chain uses TRBV7-3 and TRBJ2-3, with D maybe TRBD2 (7 bases). This CDR3 contains 16 residues. Germline-derived CDR1 and CDR2 are SGHTA and FQGTGA. V shed 1 base and J shed 0 bases, with 11 bases lying between them. The CDR3 spells CASSLRAGASTDTQYF. CDR3 bases: TGTGCCAGCAGCTTAAGGGCGGGGGCTAGCACAGATACGCAGTATTTT.

The table lists this clone with a few counts. V and J are TRBV7-9 and TRBJ2-5, with TRBD2 matching over 11 bases. With 5 bases clipped from V and 4 bases from J, the junction kept 9 bases outside the gene matches. Germline CDR1 and CDR2: SEHNR and FQNEAQ (reference sequence). The CDR3 has 16 amino acids. The DNA for the CDR3 is TGTGCCAGCAGCCCAACTAGCGGGAGAGGGTCAGAGACCCAGTACTTC. Protein: CASSPTSGRGSETQYF.

The table lists this clone with a few counts. J is TRBJ1-3 and V is TRBV7-2; 8 nucleotides line up with TRBD1. V trimming: 5 bases; J trimming: 0 bases; junction bases outside the gene matches: 6. There are 16 residues in the CDR3. Germline assignment: CDR1 SGHTA and CDR2 FQGNSA. CDR3 DNA sequence: TGTGCCAGCAGCCTCACAGGGGGTTCCTCTGGAAACACCATATATTTT. It is translated as CASSLTGGSSGNTIYF.

Notes on this clone: It is unclear where the CDR3 begins or ends on the DNA, so no DNA is shown, and the CDR3 is as TCRdb lists it. The J gene is TRBJ2-7, the V gene TRBV27; the table's D gene call, TRBD2, was not cross checked with the DNA. Germline loops: CDR1 MNHEY, CDR2 SMNVEV (reference sequence). Termini included, the CDR3 measures 14 amino acids. The CDR3 sequence is CASSSSWTVLEQYF.

The chain is built from TRBV7-9 and TRBJ2-5; 11 positions agree with TRBD2. This CDR3 has 17 residues. The germline CDR1 and CDR2 sequences are SEHNR and FQNEAQ (reference sequence). V lost 4 bases to trimming and J lost 1 base; unmatched junction nucleotides: 8. The CDR3 is CASSSTPGTSGQETQYF. The CDR3 region has the DNA TGTGCCAGCAGCTCGACGCCCGGGACTAGCGGCCAAGAGACCCAGTACTTC.

The V gene is TRBV28, the J gene TRBJ2-3; 11 bases align to TRBD2. Trimming removed 5 bases from V and 6 bases from J; junction bases left unmatched: 7. Germline CDR1 MDHEN, CDR2 SYDVKM. CDR3 length equals 15 residues. As DNA, the CDR3 is TGTGCCAGCAGTCCCGGGACTAGCGGATTCGATACGCAGTATTTT. Residues: CASSPGTSGFDTQYF. The full variable domain, rest sourced from reference TRBV28 and TRBJ2-3, is DVKVTQSSRYLVKRTGEKVFLECVQDMDHENMFWYRQDPGLGLRLIYFSYDVKMKEKGDIPEGYSVSREKKERFSLILESASTNQTSMYLCASSPGTSGFDTQYFGPGTRLTVL.

The chain uses TRBV10-3 and TRBJ1-5; D not resolved. With 6 bases removed from V and 5 bases from J, the gap between germline ends came to 11 bases. Germline CDR1 and CDR2: ENHRY and SYGVKD. This CDR3 has 13 amino acids. CDR3 sequence (DNA): TGTGCCATCAGGCTTAATACTGATCAGCCCCAGCATTTT. Translation: CAIRLNTDQPQHF.

The chain combines TRBV5-1 with TRBJ1-2; 7 nucleotides line up with TRBD1. The length of the CDR3 is 15 residues. V lost 0 bases, J lost 8 bases, and 10 bases stayed unmatched. Germline V gives CDR1 SGHRS, CDR2 YFSETQ. The CDR3 here is CASSLGGRGSYGYTF. The CDR3 DNA sequence: TGCGCCAGCAGCTTGGGGGGCAGGGGGAGCTACGGCTACACCTTC.

V gene TRBV7-2 combines with J gene TRBJ2-3, with 7 bases fitting TRBD2. CDR1 and CDR2 from the germline V gene are SGHTA and FQGNSA. After removal of 3 bases from V and 4 bases from J, the junction contained 4 bases not matched to a gene. The CDR3 contains 14 residues. The chain's CDR3 is CASSLGGRADTQYF. For the CDR3, the DNA is TGTGCCAGCAGCTTGGGAGGGAGGGCAGATACGCAGTATTTT.